This entry describes one TCR beta chain. Its specificity is unknown. These data originate in a study of long-term antiretroviral therapy in people with HIV. Study-wide results and caveats: Repertoires looked antigen-experienced, with only a slight naive shift after ART. Post-treatment diversity went higher with ART but stayed below transplant donor controls.

Trimming removed 6 bases at V and 2 bases at J, with 13 bases between. The CDR3 totals 14 residues. Germline V lookup: CDR1 MNHEY, CDR2 SVGAGI. Assay version v3.0 of immunoSEQ was used, and it was run at survey level. Here immunoSEQ multiplex PCR was the method, and the copy in TCRdb shows in-frame clones only, minus some. The data contain 20,000 or so clones, roughly 70% of them singletons. This sequence joins TRBV6-5 and TRBJ2-5; D gene unclear. The receptor comes from a man aged 18 to 30 with HIV. The material sequenced was unsorted PBMCs, taken 0.5 years before starting antiretroviral therapy. DNA for the CDR3: TGTGCCAGCAGCCCCTGGGCGGTTCAAGAGACCCAGTACTTC. Its protein product is CASSPWAVQETQYF.